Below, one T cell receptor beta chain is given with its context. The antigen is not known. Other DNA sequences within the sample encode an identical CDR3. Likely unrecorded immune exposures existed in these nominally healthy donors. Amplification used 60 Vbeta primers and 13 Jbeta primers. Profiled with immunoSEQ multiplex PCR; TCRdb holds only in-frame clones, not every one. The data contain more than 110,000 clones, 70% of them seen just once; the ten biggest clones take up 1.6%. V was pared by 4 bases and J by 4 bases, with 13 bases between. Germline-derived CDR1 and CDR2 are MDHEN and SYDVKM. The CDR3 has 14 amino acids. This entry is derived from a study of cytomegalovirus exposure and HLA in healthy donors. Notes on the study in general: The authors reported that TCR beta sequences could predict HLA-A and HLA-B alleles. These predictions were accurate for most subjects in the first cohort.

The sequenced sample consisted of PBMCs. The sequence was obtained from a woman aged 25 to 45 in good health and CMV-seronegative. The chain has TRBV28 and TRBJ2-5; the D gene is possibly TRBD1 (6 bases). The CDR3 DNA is TGTGCCAGCAGTTCGCGCGACAGGCGAGAGACCCAGTACTTC. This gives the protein CASSSRDRRETQYF. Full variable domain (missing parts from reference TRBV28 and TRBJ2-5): DVKVTQSSRYLVKRTGEKVFLECVQDMDHENMFWYRQDPGLGLRLIYFSYDVKMKEKGDIPEGYSVSREKKERFSLILESASTNQTSMYLCASSSRDRRETQYFGPGTRLLVL.